Below are 18 T cell receptor beta chains sequenced from a single sample in a study of technical replicates of blood from a few donors. Method: immunoSEQ multiplex PCR; TCRdb's copy keeps in-frame clones and lacks some. This table has 60,000 to 70,000 clones, 86% appearing once. The material sequenced was PBMCs. All receptors come from a human donor in good health. Some clones in this sample may be carry-over from other donors' samples.

The J gene is TRBJ1-6, the V gene TRBV30; D not resolved. The CDR3 covers 14 residues. V lost 2 bases to trimming and J lost 0 bases, with 5 bases between them. The germline V gene has CDR1 GTSNPN and CDR2 SVGIG (reference sequence). CDR3 in amino acids: CAWSRSSYNSPLHF. DNA of the CDR3: TGTGCCTGGAGTAGGAGCTCCTATAATTCACCCCTCCACTTT. The variable domain in full, completed from reference TRBV30 and TRBJ1-6, reads SQTIHQWPATLVQPVGSPLSLECTVEGTSNPNLYWYRQAAGRGLQLLFYSVGIGQISSEVPQNLSASRPQDRQFILSSKKLLLSDSGFYLCAWSRSSYNSPLHFGNGTRLTVT.

V and J are TRBV9 and TRBJ2-5; a weak D match, TRBD1 (6 bases). V was clipped by 3 bases and J by 2 bases, with 14 bases between them. Germline values: CDR1 SGDLS, CDR2 YYNGEE. The CDR3 covers 15 residues. This CDR3 is CASSAPGHTQETQYF. The CDR3 region has the DNA TGTGCCAGCAGCGCCCCGGGACATACACAAGAGACCCAGTACTTC.

The chain links TRBV9 to TRBJ1-3, with 9 bases lining up with TRBD1. The CDR3 covers 15 residues. Germline V lookup: CDR1 SGDLS, CDR2 YYNGEE. Trimming took 3 bases from V and 4 from J; bases not matched to a gene: 5. The chain's CDR3 is CASSGYRGQGNTIYF. In nucleotides, the CDR3 is TGTGCCAGCAGCGGCTACAGGGGGCAGGGAAACACCATATATTTT.

The chain has TRBV7-2 and TRBJ1-5, with 9 nucleotides matching TRBD1. The germline CDR1 and CDR2 sequences are SGHTA and FQGNSA. CDR3 length: 13 amino acids. V lost 3 bases and J lost 7; bases outside the gene matches: 1. CDR3 loop: CASSLDRGQPQHF. CDR3 DNA sequence: TGTGCCAGCAGCTTGGACAGGGGACAGCCCCAGCATTTT.

This clone was observed a few times. The CDR3 nucleotides are TGTGCCAGCAGCTTTAGCGGGGGGGCCCATAGGAGCACAGATACGCAGTATTTT. This sequence encodes CASSFSGGAHRSTDTQYF. The genes are TRBV7-6 and TRBJ2-3, with 11 bases fitting TRBD2. The CDR3 runs 18 residues. Germline values: CDR1 SGHVS, CDR2 FNYEAQ. V lost 3 bases, J lost 0 bases, and 8 bases stayed unmatched.

The chain couples TRBV11-2 to TRBJ2-4; no clear D. With 0 bases removed from V and 5 bases from J, the gap between germline ends came to 14 bases. The CDR3 spans 16 residues. CDR1 is SGHAT, CDR2 FQNNGV, per germline. CDR3 DNA: TGTGCCAGCAGCTTAGATAGGTCGGGTAATCAAAACATTCAGTACTTC. Translated: CASSLDRSGNQNIQYF.

Remarks on this clone: Other DNA sequences in this sample translate to the same CDR3. The chain recombines TRBV4-3 with TRBJ1-3; D gene uncertain. Trimming cost V 0 bases and J 0 bases, with 9 bases left between them. There are 16 residues in the CDR3. Germline lookup yields CDR1 LGHNA and CDR2 YSLEER. CDR3 amino acids: CASSQDRSLSGNTIYF. The CDR3 DNA reads TGCGCCAGCAGCCAAGATCGGAGTCTCTCTGGAAACACCATATATTTT.

This clone has only one observation. The chain recombines TRBV6-5 with TRBJ1-1, with D hard to call. Looked up from germline, CDR1 is MNHEY and CDR2 is SVGAGI. CDR3 length equals 15 residues. The V end was cut by 0 bases, the J end by 0 bases, with 8 bases between. CDR3 in amino acids: CASSYSNSMNTEAFF. The CDR3 bases are TGTGCCAGCAGTTACTCGAACAGCATGAACACTGAAGCTTTCTTT.

The chain employs TRBV7-3 and TRBJ1-2, with 9 bases lining up with TRBD1. The CDR3 is made up of 13 amino acids. Germline V gene sequence: CDR1 SGHTA, CDR2 FQGTGA. Trimming removed 5 bases from V and 5 bases from J; junction bases left unmatched: 3. CDR3 bases: TGTGCCAGCAGCCCGGGACAGGGATATGGCTACACCTTC. Amino acids: CASSPGQGYGYTF.

The rearrangement uses TRBV11-2 and TRBJ2-1; 14 nucleotides agree with TRBD2. The CDR3 length is 16 residues. After removal of 5 bases from V and 8 bases from J, the junction contained 8 bases not matched to a gene. Germline CDR1 is SGHAT and CDR2 is FQNNGV. The CDR3 DNA sequence: TGTGCCAGCAGCCCGGAAGGACTAGCGGGAGGTCATGAGCAGTTCTTC. Translated: CASSPEGLAGGHEQFF.

V gene TRBV7-8 combines with J gene TRBJ2-4; D is undetermined. This CDR3 comprises 12 residues. Germline-derived CDR1 and CDR2 are SGHVS and FQNEAQ. Between the trimmed V and J ends, which lost 5 bases and 10 bases, there was a span of 12 bases. The CDR3 protein is CASSPRRGIQYF. The CDR3 DNA is TGTGCCAGCAGCCCGAGGCGAGGAATTCAGTACTTC.

The chain employs TRBV18 and TRBJ1-2; D not certain. Germline V gene sequence: CDR1 KGHSH, CDR2 LQKENI. Trimming shortened V by 6 bases and J by 4 bases, and 12 bases separated the two germline ends. The CDR3 contains 13 residues. In DNA, the CDR3 is TGTGCCAGCTCTCGTTCTGACACCTATGGCTACACCTTC. Protein sequence: CASSRSDTYGYTF.

This clone was found once. V is TRBV9 and J is TRBJ2-1; TRBD2 might be the D (6 bases). CDR3 length: 18 residues. Looked up from germline, CDR1 is SGDLS and CDR2 is YYNGEE. V was pared by 3 bases and J by 0 bases, with 19 bases between. The CDR3 sequence is CASSAHPLGAGSYNEQFF. CDR3 bases: TGTGCCAGCAGCGCCCACCCCCTGGGAGCGGGCTCCTACAATGAGCAGTTCTTC.

The chain carries TRBV4-1 and TRBJ1-1; 7 bases match TRBD1. Trimming removed 2 bases from V and 7 bases from J; junction bases left unmatched: 1. CDR3 size: 12 residues. Germline V gene data show CDR1 as MGHRA and CDR2 as YSYEKL. The CDR3 DNA reads as TGCGCCAGCAGCCAAACAGGGGATGAAGCTTTCTTT. Its translation is CASSQTGDEAFF.

This chain connects TRBV2 to TRBJ2-1; 9 nucleotides agree with TRBD2. The CDR3 has 16 residues. Germline lookup yields CDR1 SNHLY and CDR2 FYNNEI. V gave up 3 bases and J gave up 7 bases; unmatched junction bases: 10. The CDR3 coding sequence is TGTGCCAGCAGTGAGTCTTGGCGGGAGGGCGGGAATGAGCAGTTCTTC. It yields the protein CASSESWREGGNEQFF.

This chain uses TRBV14 with TRBJ2-5, with 14 bases aligning to TRBD2. CDR3 length: 18 residues. Trimming cost V 1 base and J 0 bases; bases outside gene matches: 4. Germline values: CDR1 SGHDN, CDR2 FVKESK. For the CDR3, the DNA is TGTGCCAGCAGCCAAGGCCGGACTAGCGGGGGGAACCAAGAGACCCAGTACTTC. Translated: CASSQGRTSGGNQETQYF.

The V gene is TRBV4-2, the J gene TRBJ2-7, with a tentative D call TRBD2 (5 bases). Trimming stripped 1 base from V and 4 bases from J, with 11 bases between. The germline V gene encodes CDR1 LGHNA and CDR2 YNFKEQ. The CDR3 is made up of 14 amino acids. CDR3 region: CASSQVGLGYEQYF. The CDR3 DNA reads as TGTGCCAGCAGCCAAGTTGGACTGGGGTACGAGCAGTACTTC.

The chain combines TRBV4-2 with TRBJ2-7; possibly TRBD2 for D (5 bases). The CDR3 runs to 15 residues. V lost 0 bases to trimming and J lost 0 bases, with 9 bases between them. The germline CDR1 and CDR2 sequences are LGHNA and YNFKEQ. The CDR3 region is CASSQELVSSYEQYF. Here the CDR3 DNA reads TGTGCCAGCAGCCAAGAACTAGTCAGCTCCTACGAGCAGTACTTC.